This is a list of T cell receptor beta chains from one sample in a study of response to subunit inactivated influenza vaccine. TCRdb re-analysed the RT-PCR reads in MiXCR, keeping a single row per CDR3 protein. Here the sample spans 600,000 to 850,000 distinct CDR3 sequences, approximately 14% being singletons. The source was PBMCs from blood, collected around 15 days before vaccination. The receptor set was obtained from a man aged 45-65 years who received an inactivated influenza vaccine. CDR3s include the opening cysteine and the closing phenylalanine or tryptophan. D genes are given only for firm matches. A row's size may be missing; if present it is once, few, many or a size class.

size,V,D,length,J,DNA,CDR3
-,TRBV5-6,-,13,TRBJ2-7,TGTGCCAGCAGCTTGGACGGACGTGGGGAGCAGTACTTC,CASSLDGRGEQYF
-,TRBV6-2/TRBV6-3,-,12,TRBJ2-2,TGTGCCAGCAGTTACAGCCTCCTTGAGCTGTTTTTT,CASSYSLLELFF
few,TRBV9,-,15,TRBJ2-1,TGTGCCAGCAGCGTAGTGGACGGGAGTTCCAATGAGCAGTTCTTC,CASSVVDGSSNEQFF
-,TRBV7-8,-,13,TRBJ2-1,TGTGCCAGCAGCTTAGGGGAAGTCGGTGAGCAGTTCTTC,CASSLGEVGEQFF
few,TRBV6-2/TRBV6-3,TRBD1,15,TRBJ2-1,TGTGCCAGCAGTACAGGGGGGCCTCGCTACAATGAGCAGTTCTTC,CASSTGGPRYNEQFF
many,TRBV7-2,TRBD2,15,TRBJ2-3,TGTGCCAGCAGCTACGGACTAGCGGGGGGAGTCACGCAGTATTTT,CASSYGLAGGVTQYF
-,TRBV6-1,-,17,TRBJ2-2,TGTGCCAGCAGCAGGACCGACTGGAAACTAGGTAGAGTGGAGCTGTTTTTT,CASSRTDWKLGRVELFF
-,TRBV10-3,-,12,TRBJ1-5,TGTGCCATCAGTAAGGTCAATCAGCCCCAGCATTTT,CAISKVNQPQHF
few,TRBV11-1,TRBD2,18,TRBJ2-6,TGTGCCAGCAGCTTAGCGGCGGGAGGGTCTCCTGGGGCCAACGTCCTGACTTTC,CASSLAAGGSPGANVLTF
-,TRBV28,-,14,TRBJ1-3,TGTGCCAGCAGTCTACCGGGACCCGGAAACACCATATATTTT,CASSLPGPGNTIYF
-,TRBV5-5,TRBD2,15,TRBJ2-1,TGTGCCAGCAGCTTGAATAGCGGGAGGGCCTATGAGCAGTTCTTC,CASSLNSGRAYEQFF
-,TRBV12-3/TRBV12-4,-,11,TRBJ2-7,TGTGCCAGCAGCGTCCATTCCGAGCAGTACTTC,CASSVHSEQYF
many,TRBV28,-,14,TRBJ2-1,TGTGCCAGCAGTCCCCTGGACAGAGACAATGAGCAGTTCTTC,CASSPLDRDNEQFF
once,TRBV6-5,TRBD2,18,TRBJ2-7,TGTGCCAGCAGTTATATCGGTGGGGGGAGGGGCTCCTCCTACGAGCAGTACTTC,CASSYIGGGRGSSYEQYF
-,TRBV4-1,-,15,TRBJ2-5,TGCGCCAGCAGCCAAGAAGGGACGTTCCGTGAGACCCAGTACTTC,CASSQEGTFRETQYF
-,TRBV5-1,TRBD1,15,TRBJ2-4,TGCGCCAGCAGCCCTAGGACAGGGTGGCAAAACATTCAGTACTTC,CASSPRTGWQNIQYF
few,TRBV6-5,TRBD2,15,TRBJ2-3,TGTGCCAGCAGTTATTCGGCGGGAGCCGTAGATACGCAGTATTTT,CASSYSAGAVDTQYF
-,TRBV12-3/TRBV12-4,TRBD2,16,TRBJ2-1,TGTGCCAGCAGTTTCCCTGGGACTAGCAGATCCAATGAGCAGTTCTTC,CASSFPGTSRSNEQFF
many,TRBV29-1,-,11,TRBJ1-2,TGCAGCGTTGATGGGGGGAATGGCTACACCTTC,CSVDGGNGYTF
-,TRBV19,TRBD1,17,TRBJ1-2,TGTGCCAGTAGTATGGGGAGTCGACAGGGGCCTAGGTATGGCTACACCTTC,CASSMGSRQGPRYGYTF
few,TRBV2,-,14,TRBJ2-4,TGTGCCAGCAGGGAAGACGGAGGAAAAAACATTCAGTACTTC,CASREDGGKNIQYF
few,TRBV28,TRBD1,15,TRBJ2-2,TGTGCCAGCAGACTCCAGGGGGTAAACACCGGGGAGCTGTTTTTT,CASRLQGVNTGELFF
-,TRBV10-3,TRBD1,15,TRBJ1-1,TGTGCCATCAGTGTTGGGGACAGGGGGCGGACTGAAGCTTTCTTT,CAISVGDRGRTEAFF
-,TRBV25-1,TRBD1,14,TRBJ1-2,TGTGCCAGCAGTGAATACGACAGGGGATATGGCTACACCTTC,CASSEYDRGYGYTF
-,TRBV15,TRBD2,18,TRBJ2-1,TGTGCCACCAGCAGGGAATTACTAGCGGGAGGATCCTACAATGAGCAGTTCTTC,CATSRELLAGGSYNEQFF
-,TRBV15,TRBD2,14,TRBJ2-5,TGTGCCACCAGCAGTGCGGGGGTTCAAGAGACCCAGTACTTC,CATSSAGVQETQYF
-,TRBV19,-,12,TRBJ1-2,TGTGCCAGTGTCGACAAGAACTATGGCTACACCTTC,CASVDKNYGYTF
many,TRBV12-3/TRBV12-4,-,14,TRBJ2-2,TGTGCCAGCAGCCTCGGACCGGGCACCGGGGAGCTGTTTTTT,CASSLGPGTGELFF
-,TRBV5-5,-,15,TRBJ1-2,TGTGCCAGCAGCGTAGAGTCCGAAGCTAACTATGGCTACACCTTC,CASSVESEANYGYTF